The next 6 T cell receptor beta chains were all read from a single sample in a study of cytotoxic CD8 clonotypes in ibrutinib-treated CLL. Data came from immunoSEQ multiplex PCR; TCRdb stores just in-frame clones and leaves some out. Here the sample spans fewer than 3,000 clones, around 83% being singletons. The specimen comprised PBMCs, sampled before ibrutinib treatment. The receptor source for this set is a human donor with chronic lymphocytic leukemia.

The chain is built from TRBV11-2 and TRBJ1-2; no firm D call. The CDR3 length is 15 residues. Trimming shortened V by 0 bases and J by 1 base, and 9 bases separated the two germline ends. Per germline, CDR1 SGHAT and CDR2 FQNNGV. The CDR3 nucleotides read TGTGCCAGCAGCTTAGAAAAGGCCCTTAACTATGGCTACACCTTC. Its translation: CASSLEKALNYGYTF. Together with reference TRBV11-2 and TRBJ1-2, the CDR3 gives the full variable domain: EAGVAQSPRYKIIEKRQSVAFWCNPISGHATLYWYQQILGQGPKLLIQFQNNGVVDDSQLPKDRFSAERLKGVDSTLKIQPAKLEDSAVYLCASSLEKALNYGYTFGSGTRLTVV.

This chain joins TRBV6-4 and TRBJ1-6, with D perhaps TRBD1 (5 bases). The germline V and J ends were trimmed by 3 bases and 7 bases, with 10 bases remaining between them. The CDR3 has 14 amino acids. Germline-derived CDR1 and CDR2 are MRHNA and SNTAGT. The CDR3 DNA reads TGTGCCAGCAGTGATCGCGGGGGGAATTCACCCCTCCACTTT. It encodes CASSDRGGNSPLHF.

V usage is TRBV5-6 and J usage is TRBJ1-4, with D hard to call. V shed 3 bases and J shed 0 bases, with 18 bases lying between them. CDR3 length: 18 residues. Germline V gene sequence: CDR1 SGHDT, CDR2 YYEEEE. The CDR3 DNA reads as TGTGCCAGCAGCTCAACATTCGGGCTTCGCGCAACTAATGAAAAACTGTTTTTT. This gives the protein CASSSTFGLRATNEKLFF.

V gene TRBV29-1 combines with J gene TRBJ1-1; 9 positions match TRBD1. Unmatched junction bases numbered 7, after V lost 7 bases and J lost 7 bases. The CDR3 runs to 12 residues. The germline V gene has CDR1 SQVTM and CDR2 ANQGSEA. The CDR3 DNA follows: TGCAGCGCCAGGACAGGGGAGGTTGAAGCTTTCTTT. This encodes CSARTGEVEAFF.

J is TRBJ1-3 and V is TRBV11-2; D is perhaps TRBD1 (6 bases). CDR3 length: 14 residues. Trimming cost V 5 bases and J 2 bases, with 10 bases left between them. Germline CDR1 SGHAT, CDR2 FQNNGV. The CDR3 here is CASSRQVAGNTIYF. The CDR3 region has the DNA TGTGCCAGCAGCCGACAGGTTGCTGGAAACACCATATATTTT.

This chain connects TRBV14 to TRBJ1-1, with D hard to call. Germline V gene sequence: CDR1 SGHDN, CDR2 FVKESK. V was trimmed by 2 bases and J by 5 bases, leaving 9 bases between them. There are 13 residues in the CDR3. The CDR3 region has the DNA TGTGCCAGCAGCCAAACGGAGGGTACTGAAGCTTTCTTT. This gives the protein CASSQTEGTEAFF.